This TCR beta chain was obtained from a study of blood T cell repertoires in COVID-19. Libraries were prepared by immunoSEQ multiplex PCR; TCRdb keeps only in-frame clonotypes and omits some of them. Here the sample spans some 49,000 clones, approximately 91% being singletons. The CDR3 has 14 amino acids. The V and J ends lost 5 bases and 3 bases respectively, with 11 bases between them. Looked up from germline, CDR1 is SGHVS and CDR2 is FNYEAQ. The chain links TRBV7-6 to TRBJ2-1, with a tentative D call TRBD1 (5 bases). This TCR derives from a man in his forties or fifties with active COVID-19. The sample taken for sequencing was peripheral blood. The CDR3 region has the DNA TGTGCCAGCAGCCCCATCGACAGCTACAATGAGCAGTTCTTC. The encoded protein is CASSPIDSYNEQFF.